The 18 T cell receptor beta chains below come from one sample, sequenced in a study of beta chain features in type 1 diabetes. Reverse transcription of all isolated RNA meant that expressed TCRB transcripts were sequenced. Method: immunoSEQ multiplex PCR; TCRdb's copy keeps in-frame clones and lacks some. Here the sample spans more than 350,000 clones, over 10% being singletons. Sequencing was carried out using naive CD4+ T cells from blood. These receptor sequences come from a woman under 30 in good health.

The chain couples TRBV18 to TRBJ2-5; tentatively, D is TRBD2 (6 bases). The CDR3 has 11 amino acids. Germline loops: CDR1 KGHSH, CDR2 LQKENI. Between the trimmed V and J ends, which lost 4 bases and 10 bases, there was a span of 10 bases. This chain's CDR3 is CASSRTGDQYF. The CDR3 bases are TGTGCCAGCTCACGAACGGGAGACCAGTACTTC. The entire variable domain, with the rest obtained from reference TRBV18 and TRBJ2-5, is as follows: NAGVMQNPRHLVRRRGQEARLRCSPMKGHSHVYWYRQLPEEGLKFMVYLQKENIIDESGMPKERFSAEFPKEGPSILRIQQVVRGDSAAYFCASSRTGDQYFGPGTRLLVL.

This clone occurred a few times. The V call is TRBV13, the J call TRBJ1-2; D remains ambiguous. The CDR3 spans 13 residues. The germline V and J ends were trimmed by 3 bases and 2 bases, with 7 bases remaining between them. Germline assignment: CDR1 PRHDT and CDR2 FYEKMQ (reference sequence). The CDR3 spells CASSLGMNYGYTF. CDR3 bases: TGTGCCAGCAGCTTGGGAATGAACTATGGCTACACCTTC. Full variable domain (remainder filled in from reference TRBV13 and TRBJ1-2): AAGVIQSPRHLIKEKRETATLKCYPIPRHDTVYWYQQGPGQDPQFLISFYEKMQSDKGSIPDRFSAQQFSDYHSELNMSSLELGDSALYFCASSLGMNYGYTFGSGTRLTVV.

This clone came up a few times. In DNA, the CDR3 is TGTGCCAGCACCCCTCCCGGGACAAGGGACACAGATACGCAGTATTTT. As protein: CASTPPGTRDTDTQYF. The chain links TRBV5-4 to TRBJ2-3, with TRBD1 as a possible D gene (6 bases). Germline assignment: CDR1 SGHNT and CDR2 YYREEE (reference sequence). This CDR3 spans 16 amino acids. V dropped 6 bases and J dropped 2 bases, with 19 bases sitting between them.

The sample holds a few counts of this clone. The chain uses TRBV7-6 and TRBJ2-5; D is unresolved. The CDR3 is made up of 11 amino acids. Trimming took off 5 bases at V and 9 bases at J, with 10 bases between the two ends. Germline V CDR1 and CDR2: SGHVS, FNYEAQ. This chain's CDR3 is CASSVIWSQYF. CDR3 nucleotide sequence: TGTGCCAGCAGCGTCATTTGGTCCCAGTACTTC.

The sample holds a few counts of this clone. The chain couples TRBV28 to TRBJ2-1; 7 nucleotides match TRBD1. V dropped 3 bases and J dropped 6; count of bases not matched to a gene: 5. Germline V gives CDR1 MDHEN, CDR2 SYDVKM. The length of the CDR3 is 14 residues. This CDR3 is CASSFLTGTNEQFF. CDR3 bases: TGTGCCAGCAGTTTCCTGACAGGGACCAATGAGCAGTTCTTC.

The rearrangement links TRBV7-8 to TRBJ2-5; D is ambiguous. Trimming took off 5 bases at V and 4 bases at J, with 14 bases between the two ends. The CDR3 totals 14 residues. The germline V gene has CDR1 SGHVS and CDR2 FQNEAQ. CDR3 residues: CASSPLSRRETQYF. Written as DNA, the CDR3 is TGTGCCAGCAGCCCTCTTTCGAGGCGAGAGACCCAGTACTTC.

This clone has just a few counts. The genes are TRBV4-1 and TRBJ2-7, with 7 bases matching TRBD1. J gave up 7 bases and V 5 bases, and 11 bases lay outside the gene matches. CDR3 length equals 14 residues. CDR1 is MGHRA, CDR2 YSYEKL, per germline. The CDR3 DNA is TGCGCCAGCAGCTCCAACAAGGGGGCAAGAGAGCAGTACGTC. It is translated as CASSSNKGAREQYV.

The chain has TRBV2 and TRBJ1-5; D is ambiguous. Per germline, CDR1 SNHLY and CDR2 FYNNEI. This CDR3 region has 14 residues. V lost 1 base, J lost 6 bases, and 10 bases lay in between. The CDR3 DNA is TGTGCCAGCAGTGAAGTCGGCAGGTTTCAGCCCCAGCATTTT. Translated, it gives CASSEVGRFQPQHF.

The rearrangement links TRBV12-5 to TRBJ2-3, with 8 bases matching TRBD1. Per germline, CDR1 LGHNT and CDR2 FRNRAP. V shed 1 base, J shed 0 bases, and the junction held 0 bases outside the gene matches. The CDR3 covers 15 residues. Here the CDR3 DNA reads TGTGCTAGTGGTTTGGGACAGGGGAGCACAGATACGCAGTATTTT. Amino acids: CASGLGQGSTDTQYF.

V is TRBV5-4 and J is TRBJ2-3; 7 bases align to TRBD1. The CDR3 sequence is 15 residues long. Germline V gene data show CDR1 as SGHNT and CDR2 as YYREEE (reference sequence). V was pared by 4 bases and J by 4 bases, with 9 bases of the junction left unmatched. The CDR3 protein is CASSHRSQGSDTQYF. CDR3 nucleotides: TGTGCCAGCAGCCACCGCTCACAGGGGTCAGATACGCAGTATTTT.

V and J are TRBV5-1 and TRBJ2-7; 7 bases are a match to TRBD1. J gave up 6 bases and V 4 bases, and 7 bases lay outside the gene matches. The CDR3 totals 13 residues. The germline gives CDR1 SGHRS, CDR2 YFSETQ. CDR3 DNA: TGCGCCAGCAGCGCGACAGGGTTAGGCGAGCAGTACTTC. It yields the protein CASSATGLGEQYF.

This clone was picked up a small number of times. Relative to the germline gene, one junction end is altered; a read error may explain this. J is TRBJ2-1 and V is TRBV7-2; 13 bases fit TRBD2. This CDR3 has 15 amino acids. The V gene's germline CDR1 is SGHTA and CDR2 FQGNSA. This CDR3 is CASSQEGLAGAEQFF. The CDR3 nucleotides read TGCGCCAGCAGCCAAGAAGGACTAGCGGGGGCCGAGCAGTTCTTC.

This clone was found a few times. The chain carries TRBV7-9 and TRBJ2-7; D not resolved. The germline CDR1 and CDR2 sequences are SEHNR and FQNEAQ (reference sequence). The CDR3 has 13 residues. Trimming took 0 bases from V and 7 from J, leaving 10 bases between them. Here the CDR3 reads CASSLASVPEQYF. CDR3 DNA sequence: TGTGCCAGCAGCTTAGCTTCGGTGCCTGAGCAGTACTTC.

With regard to this clone: Additional DNA sequences in this sample encode the identical CDR3. The V and J genes are TRBV7-2 and TRBJ1-1, with D unresolved. V was shortened by 1 base and J by 0 bases, with 3 bases between the two germline ends. CDR1 is SGHTA and CDR2 is FQGNSA in the germline V gene. This CDR3 has 13 residues. The CDR3 protein is CASSLVVNTEAFF. CDR3 sequence (DNA): TGTGCCAGCAGCTTAGTCGTGAACACTGAAGCTTTCTTT.

This chain connects TRBV7-2 to TRBJ2-3; possible D gene TRBD2, 7 bases. The CDR3 consists of 14 residues. Germline-derived CDR1 and CDR2 are SGHTA and FQGNSA. V lost 7 bases and J 4 bases, leaving 15 bases between the germline ends. CDR3 in amino acids: CASTRGGVSDTQYF. For the CDR3, the DNA is TGTGCCAGCACCCGAGGGGGGGTATCAGATACGCAGTATTTT. The full variable domain, rest sourced from reference TRBV7-2 and TRBJ2-3, is GAGVSQSPSNKVTEKGKDVELRCDPISGHTALYWYRQSLGQGLEFLIYFQGNSAPDKSGLPSDRFSAERTGGSVSTLTIQRTQQEDSAVYLCASTRGGVSDTQYFGPGTRLTVL.

This clone was seen a few times. The rearrangement links TRBV23-1 to TRBJ2-5, with 7 nucleotides matching TRBD1. Being an ORF, TRBV23-1 has a function that is uncertain. CDR3 length equals 15 residues. V was pared by 3 bases and J by 3 bases, with 7 bases of the junction left unmatched. CDR3 bases: TGCGCCAGCAGTCATCCGGTGGGACAGAAAGAGACCCAGTACTTC. Translating gives CASSHPVGQKETQYF.

This clone was seen only a few times. V is TRBV7-9 and J is TRBJ2-1; D call uncertain. Between the trimmed V and J ends, which lost 5 bases and 5 bases, there was a span of 7 bases. The CDR3 spans 12 residues. Germline loops: CDR1 SEHNR, CDR2 FQNEAQ (reference sequence). The chain's CDR3 is CASSPGNNEQFF. Written as DNA, the CDR3 is TGTGCCAGCAGCCCTGGTAACAATGAGCAGTTCTTC.

The sample holds many counts of this clone. The chain couples TRBV29-1 to TRBJ2-1; D may be TRBD1 (6 bases). The germline V and J ends were trimmed by 7 bases and 12 bases, with 16 bases remaining between them. CDR3 length: 11 amino acids. The V gene's germline CDR1 is SQVTM and CDR2 ANQGSEA. The DNA of the CDR3 is TGCAGCGCCCCGGTGTCCAGGGGGCAGTTCTTC. Its protein product is CSAPVSRGQFF.